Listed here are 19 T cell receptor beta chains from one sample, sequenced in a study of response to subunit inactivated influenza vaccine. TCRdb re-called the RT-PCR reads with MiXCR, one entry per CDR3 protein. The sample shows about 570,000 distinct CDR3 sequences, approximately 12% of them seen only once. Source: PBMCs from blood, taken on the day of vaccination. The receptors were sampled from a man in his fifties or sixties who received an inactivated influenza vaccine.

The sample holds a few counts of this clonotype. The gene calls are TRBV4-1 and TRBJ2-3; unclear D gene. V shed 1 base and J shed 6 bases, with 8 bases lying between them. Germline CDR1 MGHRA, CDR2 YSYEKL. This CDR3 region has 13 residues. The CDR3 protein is CASSQASLDTQYF. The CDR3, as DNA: TGCGCCAGCAGCCAAGCTAGTTTGGATACGCAGTATTTT.

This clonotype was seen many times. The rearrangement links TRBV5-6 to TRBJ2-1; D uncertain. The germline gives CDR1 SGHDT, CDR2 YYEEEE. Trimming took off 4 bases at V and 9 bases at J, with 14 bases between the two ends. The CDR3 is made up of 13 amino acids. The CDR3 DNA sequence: TGTGCCAGCAGCGGTGACCTGAGGAGTGAGCAGTTCTTC. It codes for CASSGDLRSEQFF.

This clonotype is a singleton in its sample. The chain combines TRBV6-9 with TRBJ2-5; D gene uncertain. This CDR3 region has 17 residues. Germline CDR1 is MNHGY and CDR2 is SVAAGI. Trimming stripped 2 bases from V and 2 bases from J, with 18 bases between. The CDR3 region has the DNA TGTGCCAGCAGTTATGTTGGACCTTGTGCAGGACAAGAGACCCAGTACTTC. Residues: CASSYVGPCAGQETQYF.

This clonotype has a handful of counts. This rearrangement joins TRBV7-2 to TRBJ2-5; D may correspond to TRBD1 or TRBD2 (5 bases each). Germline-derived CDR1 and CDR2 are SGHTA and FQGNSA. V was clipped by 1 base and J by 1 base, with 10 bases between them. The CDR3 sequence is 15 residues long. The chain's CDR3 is CASSLEGSSQETQYF. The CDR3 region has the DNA TGTGCCAGCAGCTTAGAGGGGAGTTCCCAAGAGACCCAGTACTTC. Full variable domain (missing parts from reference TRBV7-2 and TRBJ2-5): GAGVSQSPSNKVTEKGKDVELRCDPISGHTALYWYRQSLGQGLEFLIYFQGNSAPDKSGLPSDRFSAERTGGSVSTLTIQRTQQEDSAVYLCASSLEGSSQETQYFGPGTRLLVL.

This chain's CDR3 is CASSPSLVTGTGQETQYF. The CDR3 bases are TGTGCCAGCTCACCGAGCTTGGTGACCGGGACCGGTCAAGAGACCCAGTACTTC. The rearrangement links TRBV18 to TRBJ2-5; D tentatively fits TRBD1 or TRBD2 (5 bases each). Germline V gene data show CDR1 as KGHSH and CDR2 as LQKENI. V was pared by 3 bases and J by 2 bases, with 22 bases between. The CDR3 is 18 amino acids.

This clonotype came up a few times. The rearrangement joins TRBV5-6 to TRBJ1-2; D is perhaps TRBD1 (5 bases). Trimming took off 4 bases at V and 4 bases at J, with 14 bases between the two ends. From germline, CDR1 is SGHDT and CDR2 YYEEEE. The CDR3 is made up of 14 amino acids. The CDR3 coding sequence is TGTGCCAGCAGCGGCACCGGGGCCTTCTATGGCTACACCTTC. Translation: CASSGTGAFYGYTF. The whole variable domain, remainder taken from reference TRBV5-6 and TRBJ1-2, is DAGVTQSPTHLIKTRGQQVTLRCSPKSGHDTVSWYQQALGQGPQFIFQYYEEEERQRGNFPDRFSGHQFPNYSSELNVNALLLGDSALYLCASSGTGAFYGYTFGSGTRLTVV.

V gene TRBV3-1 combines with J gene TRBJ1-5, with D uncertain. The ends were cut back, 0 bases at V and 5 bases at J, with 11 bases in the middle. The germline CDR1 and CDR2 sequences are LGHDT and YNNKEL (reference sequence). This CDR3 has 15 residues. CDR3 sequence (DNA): TGTGCCAGCAGCCAAGATTTGGCAGCATATCAGCCCCAGCATTTT. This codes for CASSQDLAAYQPQHF.

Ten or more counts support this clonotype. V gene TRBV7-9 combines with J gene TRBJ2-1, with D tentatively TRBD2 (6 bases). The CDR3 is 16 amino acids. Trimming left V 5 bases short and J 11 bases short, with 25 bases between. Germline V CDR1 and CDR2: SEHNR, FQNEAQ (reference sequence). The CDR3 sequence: CASSQGRFFPAGKQFF. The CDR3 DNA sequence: TGTGCCAGCAGCCAGGGACGGTTTTTTCCGGCGGGGAAGCAGTTCTTC.

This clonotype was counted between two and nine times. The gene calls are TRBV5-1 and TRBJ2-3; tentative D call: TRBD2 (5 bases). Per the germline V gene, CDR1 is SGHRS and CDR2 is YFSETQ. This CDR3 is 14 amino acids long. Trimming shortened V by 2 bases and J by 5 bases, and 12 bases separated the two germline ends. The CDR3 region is CASSFDPSGDTQYF. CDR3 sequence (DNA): TGCGCCAGCAGCTTTGACCCAAGCGGAGATACGCAGTATTTT.

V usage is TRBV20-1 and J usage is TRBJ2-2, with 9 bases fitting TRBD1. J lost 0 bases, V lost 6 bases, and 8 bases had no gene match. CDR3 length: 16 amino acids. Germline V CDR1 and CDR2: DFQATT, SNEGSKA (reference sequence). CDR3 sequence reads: CSAPDRGASNTGELFF. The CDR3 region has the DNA TGCAGTGCACCCGACAGGGGGGCATCGAACACCGGGGAGCTGTTTTTT.

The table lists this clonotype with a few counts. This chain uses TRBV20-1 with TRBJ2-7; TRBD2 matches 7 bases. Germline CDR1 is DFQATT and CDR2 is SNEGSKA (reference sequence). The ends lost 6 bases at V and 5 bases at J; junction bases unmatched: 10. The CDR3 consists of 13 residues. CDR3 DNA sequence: TGCAGTGCCCTTAGAGGGAGGGCCGACGAGCAGTACTTC. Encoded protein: CSALRGRADEQYF.

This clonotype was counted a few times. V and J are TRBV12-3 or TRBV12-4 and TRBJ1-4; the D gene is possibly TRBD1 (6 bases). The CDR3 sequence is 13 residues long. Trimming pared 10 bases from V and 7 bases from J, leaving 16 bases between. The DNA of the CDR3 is TGTGCCACCTCCAGGGGAGCTGGTGAAAAACTGTTTTTT. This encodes CATSRGAGEKLFF.

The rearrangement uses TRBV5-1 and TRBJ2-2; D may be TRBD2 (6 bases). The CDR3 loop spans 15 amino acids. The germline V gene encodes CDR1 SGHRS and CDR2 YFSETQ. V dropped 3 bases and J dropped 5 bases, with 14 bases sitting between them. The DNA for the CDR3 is TGCGCCAGCAGCTCCCCGGGACTGGCAACCGGGGAGCTGTTTTTT. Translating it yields CASSSPGLATGELFF.

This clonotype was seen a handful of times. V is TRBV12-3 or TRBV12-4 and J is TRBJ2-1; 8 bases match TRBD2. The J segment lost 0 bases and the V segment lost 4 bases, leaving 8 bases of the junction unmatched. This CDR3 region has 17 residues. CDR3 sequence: CASSSTWGLDSYNEQFF. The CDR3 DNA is TGTGCCAGCAGTTCTACCTGGGGACTAGACTCCTACAATGAGCAGTTCTTC.

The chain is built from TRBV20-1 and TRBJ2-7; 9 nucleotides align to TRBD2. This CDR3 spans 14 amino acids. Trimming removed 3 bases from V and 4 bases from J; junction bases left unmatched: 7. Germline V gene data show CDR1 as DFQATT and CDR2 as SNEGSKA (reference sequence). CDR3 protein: CSASKTAGGYEQYF. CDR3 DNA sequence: TGCAGTGCTAGCAAAACGGCGGGAGGGTACGAGCAGTACTTC.

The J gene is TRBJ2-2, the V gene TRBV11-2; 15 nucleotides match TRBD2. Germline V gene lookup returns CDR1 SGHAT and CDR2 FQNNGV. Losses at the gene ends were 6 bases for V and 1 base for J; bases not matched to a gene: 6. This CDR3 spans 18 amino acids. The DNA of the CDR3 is TGTGCCAGCAGAACCGGGACTAGCGGGGGGCAGAACACCGGGGAGCTGTTTTTT. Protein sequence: CASRTGTSGGQNTGELFF. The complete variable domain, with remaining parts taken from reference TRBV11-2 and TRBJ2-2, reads EAGVAQSPRYKIIEKRQSVAFWCNPISGHATLYWYQQILGQGPKLLIQFQNNGVVDDSQLPKDRFSAERLKGVDSTLKIQPAKLEDSAVYLCASRTGTSGGQNTGELFFGEGSRLTVL.

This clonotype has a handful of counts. The CDR3 coding sequence is TGCAGTGCCGACGAGGGGGGCAACTATGGCTACACCTTC. It translates to CSADEGGNYGYTF. The V call is TRBV20-1, the J call TRBJ1-2; D might be TRBD1 (6 bases). Germline-derived CDR1 and CDR2 are DFQATT and SNEGSKA (reference sequence). The CDR3 is 13 amino acids. Trimming removed 6 bases at V and 2 bases at J, with 13 bases between.

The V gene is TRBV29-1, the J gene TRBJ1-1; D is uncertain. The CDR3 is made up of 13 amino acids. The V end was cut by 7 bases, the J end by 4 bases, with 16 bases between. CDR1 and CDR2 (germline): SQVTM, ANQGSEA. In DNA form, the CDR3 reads TGCAGCGCAACTCGTTCACGACGCACTGAAGCTTTCTTT. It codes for CSATRSRRTEAFF.

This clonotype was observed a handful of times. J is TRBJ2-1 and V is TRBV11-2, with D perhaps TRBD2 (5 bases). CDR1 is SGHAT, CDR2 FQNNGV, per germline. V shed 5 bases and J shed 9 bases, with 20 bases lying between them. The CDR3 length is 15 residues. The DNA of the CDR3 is TGTGCCAGCAGCCCGCGCCTAGCACCTTTGGGTGAGCAGTTCTTC. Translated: CASSPRLAPLGEQFF. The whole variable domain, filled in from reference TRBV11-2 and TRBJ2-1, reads EAGVAQSPRYKIIEKRQSVAFWCNPISGHATLYWYQQILGQGPKLLIQFQNNGVVDDSQLPKDRFSAERLKGVDSTLKIQPAKLEDSAVYLCASSPRLAPLGEQFFGPGTRLTVL.